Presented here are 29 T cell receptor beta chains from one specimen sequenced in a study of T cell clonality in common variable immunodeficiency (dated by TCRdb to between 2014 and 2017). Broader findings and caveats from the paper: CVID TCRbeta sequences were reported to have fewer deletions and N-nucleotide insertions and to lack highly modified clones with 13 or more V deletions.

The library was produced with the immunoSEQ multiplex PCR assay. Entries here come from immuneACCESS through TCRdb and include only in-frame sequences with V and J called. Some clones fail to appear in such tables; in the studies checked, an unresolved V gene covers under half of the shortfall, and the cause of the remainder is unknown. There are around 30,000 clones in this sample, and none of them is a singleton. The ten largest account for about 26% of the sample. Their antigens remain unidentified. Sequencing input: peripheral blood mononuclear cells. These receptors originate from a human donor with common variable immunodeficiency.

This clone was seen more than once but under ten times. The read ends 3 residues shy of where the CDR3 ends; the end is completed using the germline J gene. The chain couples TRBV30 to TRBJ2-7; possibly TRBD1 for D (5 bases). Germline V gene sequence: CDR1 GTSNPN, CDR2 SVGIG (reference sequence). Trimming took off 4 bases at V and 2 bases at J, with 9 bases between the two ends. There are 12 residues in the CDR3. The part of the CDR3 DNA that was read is TGTGCCTGGAAGGGGCCAGCCTACGAG. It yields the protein CAWKGPAYE. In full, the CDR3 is CAWKGPAYEQYF.

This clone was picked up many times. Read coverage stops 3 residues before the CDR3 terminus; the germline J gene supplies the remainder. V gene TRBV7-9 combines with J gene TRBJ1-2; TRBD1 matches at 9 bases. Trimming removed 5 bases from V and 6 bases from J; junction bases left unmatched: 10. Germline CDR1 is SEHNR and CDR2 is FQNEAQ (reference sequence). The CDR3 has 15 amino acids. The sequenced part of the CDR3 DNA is TGTGCCAGCAGCACCCGACAGGGGGACGCGAATGGC. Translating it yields CASSTRQGDANG. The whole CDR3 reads CASSTRQGDANGYTF. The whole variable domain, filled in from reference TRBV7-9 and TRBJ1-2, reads DTGVSQNPRHKITKRGQNVTFRCDPISEHNRLYWYRQTLGQGPEFLTYFQNEAQLEKSRLLSDRFSAERPKGSFSTLEIQRTEQGDSAMYLCASSTRQGDANGYTFGSGTRLTVV.

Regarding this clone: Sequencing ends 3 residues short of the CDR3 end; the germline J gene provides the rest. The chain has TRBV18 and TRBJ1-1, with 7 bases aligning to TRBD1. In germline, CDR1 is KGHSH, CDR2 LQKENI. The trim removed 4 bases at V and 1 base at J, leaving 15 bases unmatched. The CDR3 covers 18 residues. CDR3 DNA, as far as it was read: TGTGCCAGCTCACATGGAGGTTTTAGGGGGCAAGGGAACACTGAA. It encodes CASSHGGFRGQGNTE. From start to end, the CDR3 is CASSHGGFRGQGNTEAFF.

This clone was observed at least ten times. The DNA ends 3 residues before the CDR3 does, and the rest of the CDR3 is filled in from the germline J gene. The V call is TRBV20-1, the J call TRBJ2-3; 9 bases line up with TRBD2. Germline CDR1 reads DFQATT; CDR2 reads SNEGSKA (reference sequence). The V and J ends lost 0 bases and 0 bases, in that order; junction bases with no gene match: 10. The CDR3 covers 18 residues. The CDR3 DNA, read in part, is TGCAGTGCTAGAGATTACCAGCGGGAGGCCCGTAGCACAGATACG. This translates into CSARDYQREARSTDT. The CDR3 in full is CSARDYQREARSTDTQYF.

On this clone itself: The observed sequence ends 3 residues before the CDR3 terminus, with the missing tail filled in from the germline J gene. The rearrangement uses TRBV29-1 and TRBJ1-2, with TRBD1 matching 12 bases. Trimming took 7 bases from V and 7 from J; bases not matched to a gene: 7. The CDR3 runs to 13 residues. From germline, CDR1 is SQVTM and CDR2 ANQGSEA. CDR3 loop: CSGRDRGQGGYTF. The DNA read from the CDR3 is TGCAGCGGCCGGGACAGGGGGCAAGGTGGC. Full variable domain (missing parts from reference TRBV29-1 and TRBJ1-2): SAVISQKPSRDICQRGTSLTIQCQVDSQVTMMFWYRQQPGQSLTLIATANQGSEATYESGFVIDKFPISRPNLTFSTLTVSNMSPEDSSIYLCSGRDRGQGGYTFGSGTRLTVV.

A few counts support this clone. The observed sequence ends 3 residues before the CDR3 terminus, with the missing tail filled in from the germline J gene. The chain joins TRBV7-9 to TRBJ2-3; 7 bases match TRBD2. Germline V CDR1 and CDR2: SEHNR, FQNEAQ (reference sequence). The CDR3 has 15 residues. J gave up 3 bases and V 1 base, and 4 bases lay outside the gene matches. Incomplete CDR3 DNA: TGTGCCAGCAGCTTAGGTCTAGCGGATACAGATACG. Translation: CASSLGLADTDT. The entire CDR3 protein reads CASSLGLADTDTQYF.

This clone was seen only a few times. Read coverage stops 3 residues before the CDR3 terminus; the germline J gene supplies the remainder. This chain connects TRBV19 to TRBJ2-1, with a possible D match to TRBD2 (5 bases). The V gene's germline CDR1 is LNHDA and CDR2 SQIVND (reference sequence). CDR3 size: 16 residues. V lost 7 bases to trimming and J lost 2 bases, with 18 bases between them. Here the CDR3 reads CASTPFPLAAYNEQFF. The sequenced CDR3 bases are TGTGCCAGTACCCCTTTCCCCCTAGCAGCCTACAATGAG. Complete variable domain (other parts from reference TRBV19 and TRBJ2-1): DGGITQSPKYLFRKEGQNVTLSCEQNLNHDAMYWYRQDPGQGLRLIYYSQIVNDFQKGDIAEGYSVSREKKESFPLTVTSAQKNPTAFYLCASTPFPLAAYNEQFFGPGTRLTVL.

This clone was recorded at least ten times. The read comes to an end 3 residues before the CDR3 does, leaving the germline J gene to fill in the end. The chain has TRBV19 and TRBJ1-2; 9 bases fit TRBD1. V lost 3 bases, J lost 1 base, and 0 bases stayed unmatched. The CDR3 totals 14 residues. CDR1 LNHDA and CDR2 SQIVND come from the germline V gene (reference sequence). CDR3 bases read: TGTGCCAGTAGTATGGACAGGGGTAACTATGGC. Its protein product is CASSMDRGNYG. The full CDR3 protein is CASSMDRGNYGYTF.

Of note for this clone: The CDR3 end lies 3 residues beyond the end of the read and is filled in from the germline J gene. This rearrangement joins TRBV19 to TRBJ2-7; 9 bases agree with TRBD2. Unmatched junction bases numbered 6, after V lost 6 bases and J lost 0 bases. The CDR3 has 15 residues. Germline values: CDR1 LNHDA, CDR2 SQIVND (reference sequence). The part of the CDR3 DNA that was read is TGTGCCAGTAGGGTAGCGGGAGTTAGCTCCTACGAG. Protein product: CASRVAGVSSYE. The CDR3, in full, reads CASRVAGVSSYEQYF.

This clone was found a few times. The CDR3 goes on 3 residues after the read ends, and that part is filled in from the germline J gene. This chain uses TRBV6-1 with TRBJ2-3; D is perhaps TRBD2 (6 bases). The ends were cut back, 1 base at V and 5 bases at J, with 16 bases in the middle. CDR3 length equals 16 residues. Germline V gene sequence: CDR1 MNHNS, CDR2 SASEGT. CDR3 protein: CASSEGFGGVQDTQYF. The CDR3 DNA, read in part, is TGTGCCAGCAGTGAAGGGTTTGGCGGGGTCCAAGATACG.

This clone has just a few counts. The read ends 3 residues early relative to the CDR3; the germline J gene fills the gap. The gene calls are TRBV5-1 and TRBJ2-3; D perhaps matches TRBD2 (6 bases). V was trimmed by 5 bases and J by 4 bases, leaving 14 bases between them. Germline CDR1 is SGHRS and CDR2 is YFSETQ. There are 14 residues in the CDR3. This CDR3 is CASRPPEGSDTQYF. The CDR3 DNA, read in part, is TGCGCCAGCAGACCCCCGGAGGGGTCAGATACG.

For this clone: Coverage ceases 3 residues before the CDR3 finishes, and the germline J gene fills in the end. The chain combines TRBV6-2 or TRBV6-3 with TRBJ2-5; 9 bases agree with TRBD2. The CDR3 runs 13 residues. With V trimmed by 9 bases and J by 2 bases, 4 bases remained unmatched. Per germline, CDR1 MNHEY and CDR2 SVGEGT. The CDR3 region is CASKTSGQETQYF. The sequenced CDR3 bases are TGTGCCAGTAAGACTAGCGGTCAAGAGACC.

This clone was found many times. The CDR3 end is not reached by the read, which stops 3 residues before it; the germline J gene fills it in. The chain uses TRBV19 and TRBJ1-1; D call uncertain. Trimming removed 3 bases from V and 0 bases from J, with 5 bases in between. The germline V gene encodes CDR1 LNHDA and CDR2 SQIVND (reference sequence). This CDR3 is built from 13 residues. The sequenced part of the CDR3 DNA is TGTGCCAGTAGTATGTCCTTGAACACTGAA. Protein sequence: CASSMSLNTE. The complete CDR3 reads CASSMSLNTEAFF.

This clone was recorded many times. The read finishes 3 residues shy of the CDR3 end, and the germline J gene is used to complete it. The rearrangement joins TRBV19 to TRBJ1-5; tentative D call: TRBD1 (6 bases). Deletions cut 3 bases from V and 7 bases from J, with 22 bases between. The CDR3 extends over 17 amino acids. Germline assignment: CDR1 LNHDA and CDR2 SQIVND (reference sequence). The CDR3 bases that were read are TGTGCCAGTAGTATTCCCCCGCCCGGGGGGCCTAACCAGCCC. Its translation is CASSIPPPGGPNQP. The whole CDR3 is CASSIPPPGGPNQPQHF.

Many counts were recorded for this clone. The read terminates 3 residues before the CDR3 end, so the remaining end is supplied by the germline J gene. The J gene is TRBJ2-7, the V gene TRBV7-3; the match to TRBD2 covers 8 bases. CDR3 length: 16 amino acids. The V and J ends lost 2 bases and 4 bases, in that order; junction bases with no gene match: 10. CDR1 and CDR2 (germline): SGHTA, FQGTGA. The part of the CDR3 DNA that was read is TGTGCCAGCAGCTTAGTTGGCGGGAGGCGGGAATACGAG. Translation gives CASSLVGGRREYE. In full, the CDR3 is CASSLVGGRREYEQYF.

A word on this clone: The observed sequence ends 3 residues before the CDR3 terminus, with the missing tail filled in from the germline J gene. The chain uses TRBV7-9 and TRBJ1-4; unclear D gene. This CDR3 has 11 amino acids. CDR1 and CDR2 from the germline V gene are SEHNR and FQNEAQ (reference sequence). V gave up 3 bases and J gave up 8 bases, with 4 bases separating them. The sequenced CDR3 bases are TGTGCCAGCAGCTTCCGGGAAAAA. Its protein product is CASSFREK. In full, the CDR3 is CASSFREKLFF.

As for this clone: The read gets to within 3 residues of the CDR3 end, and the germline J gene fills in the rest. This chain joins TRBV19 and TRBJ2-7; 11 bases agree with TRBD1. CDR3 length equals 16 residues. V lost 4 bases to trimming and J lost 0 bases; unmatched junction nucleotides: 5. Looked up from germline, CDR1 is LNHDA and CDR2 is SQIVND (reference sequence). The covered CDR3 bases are TGTGCCAGTAGTACGACCGGGACAGGGGGCTCCTACGAG. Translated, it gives CASSTTGTGGSYE. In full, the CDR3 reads CASSTTGTGGSYEQYF.

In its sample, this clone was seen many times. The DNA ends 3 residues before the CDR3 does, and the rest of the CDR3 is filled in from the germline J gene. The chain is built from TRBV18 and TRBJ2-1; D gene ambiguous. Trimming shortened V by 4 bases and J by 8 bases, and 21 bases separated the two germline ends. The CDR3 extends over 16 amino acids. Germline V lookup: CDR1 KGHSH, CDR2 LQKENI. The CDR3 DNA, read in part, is TGTGCCAGCTCACTCTTGATCCCCAGATTGGGCTATGAG. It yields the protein CASSLLIPRLGYE. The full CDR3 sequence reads CASSLLIPRLGYEQFF.

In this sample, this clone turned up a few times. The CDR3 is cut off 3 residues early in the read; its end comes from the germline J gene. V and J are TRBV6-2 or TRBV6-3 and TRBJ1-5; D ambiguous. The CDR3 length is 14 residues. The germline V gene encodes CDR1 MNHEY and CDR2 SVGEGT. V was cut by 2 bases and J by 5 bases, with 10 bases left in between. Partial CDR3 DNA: TGTGCCAGCAGTTACGTGGCGGGTGATCAGCCC. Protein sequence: CASSYVAGDQP. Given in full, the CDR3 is CASSYVAGDQPQHF.

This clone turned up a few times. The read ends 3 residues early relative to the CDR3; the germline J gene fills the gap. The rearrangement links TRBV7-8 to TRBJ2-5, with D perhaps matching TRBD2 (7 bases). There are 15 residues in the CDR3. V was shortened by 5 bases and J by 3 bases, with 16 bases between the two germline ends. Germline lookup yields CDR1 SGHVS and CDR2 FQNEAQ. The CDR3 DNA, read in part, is TGTGCCAGCAGCACAGGGCGGGAGAGGAAAGAGACC. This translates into CASSTGRERKET. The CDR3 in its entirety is CASSTGRERKETQYF.

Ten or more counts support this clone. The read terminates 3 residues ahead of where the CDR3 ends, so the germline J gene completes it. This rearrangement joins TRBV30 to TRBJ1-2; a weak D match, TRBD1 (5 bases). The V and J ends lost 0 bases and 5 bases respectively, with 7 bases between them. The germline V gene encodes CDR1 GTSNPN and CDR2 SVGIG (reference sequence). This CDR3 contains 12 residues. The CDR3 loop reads CAWSVGTYGYTF. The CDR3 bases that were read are TGTGCCTGGAGTGTGGGGACTTATGGC.

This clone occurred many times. CDR3 amino acids: CASSLAGDYTIYF. The CDR3 DNA, read in part, is TGTGCCAGCAGCTTAGCAGGGGATTACACC. The chain carries TRBV7-2 and TRBJ1-3; maybe TRBD1 (5 bases). The read ends 3 residues shy of where the CDR3 ends; the end is completed using the germline J gene. Trimming cost V 0 bases and J 8 bases, with 8 bases left between them. This CDR3 spans 13 amino acids. Germline V gives CDR1 SGHTA, CDR2 FQGNSA. The full variable domain, in which reference TRBV7-2 and TRBJ1-3 provide the parts outside the CDR3, is GAGVSQSPSNKVTEKGKDVELRCDPISGHTALYWYRQSLGQGLEFLIYFQGNSAPDKSGLPSDRFSAERTGGSVSTLTIQRTQQEDSAVYLCASSLAGDYTIYFGEGSWLTVV.

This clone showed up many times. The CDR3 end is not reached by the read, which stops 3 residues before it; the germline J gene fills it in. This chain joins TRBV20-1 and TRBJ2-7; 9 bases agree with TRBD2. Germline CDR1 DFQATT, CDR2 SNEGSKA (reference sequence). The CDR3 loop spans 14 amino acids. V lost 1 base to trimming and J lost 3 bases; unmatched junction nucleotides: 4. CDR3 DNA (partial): TGCAGTGCTAGAGCTCTAGCGGGACTCTACGAG. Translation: CSARALAGLYE. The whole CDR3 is CSARALAGLYEQYF.

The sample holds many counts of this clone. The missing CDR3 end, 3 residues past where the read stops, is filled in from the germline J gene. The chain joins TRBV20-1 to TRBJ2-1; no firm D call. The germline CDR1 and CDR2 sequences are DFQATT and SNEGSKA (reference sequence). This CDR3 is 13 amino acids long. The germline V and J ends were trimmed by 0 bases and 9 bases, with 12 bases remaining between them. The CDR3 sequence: CSARDPLSGEQFF. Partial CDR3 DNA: TGCAGTGCTAGAGACCCCTTGTCGGGTGAG.

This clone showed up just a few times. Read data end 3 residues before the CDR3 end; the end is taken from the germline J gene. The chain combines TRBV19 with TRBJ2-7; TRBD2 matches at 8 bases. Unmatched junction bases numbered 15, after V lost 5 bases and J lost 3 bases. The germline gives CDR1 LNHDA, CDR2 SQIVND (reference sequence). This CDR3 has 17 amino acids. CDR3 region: CASSRGGFEAAVYEQYF. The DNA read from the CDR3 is TGTGCCAGTAGTCGGGGGGGTTTCGAGGCAGCGGTCTACGAG.

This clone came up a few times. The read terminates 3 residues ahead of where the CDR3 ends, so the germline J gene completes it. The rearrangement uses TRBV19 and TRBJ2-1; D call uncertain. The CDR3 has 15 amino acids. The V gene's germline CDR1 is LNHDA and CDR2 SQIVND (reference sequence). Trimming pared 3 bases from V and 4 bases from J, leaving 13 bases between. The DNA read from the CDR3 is TGTGCCAGTAGTATGACGGAGACTTTATACAATGAG. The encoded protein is CASSMTETLYNE. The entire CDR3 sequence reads CASSMTETLYNEQFF.

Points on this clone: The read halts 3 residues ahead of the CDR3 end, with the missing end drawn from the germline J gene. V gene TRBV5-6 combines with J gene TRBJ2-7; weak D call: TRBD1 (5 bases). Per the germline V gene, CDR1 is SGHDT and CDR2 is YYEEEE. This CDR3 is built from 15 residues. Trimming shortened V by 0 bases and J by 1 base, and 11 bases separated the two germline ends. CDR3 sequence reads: CASSLEVQGSYEQYF. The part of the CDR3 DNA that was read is TGTGCCAGCAGCTTGGAGGTCCAGGGATCCTACGAG.

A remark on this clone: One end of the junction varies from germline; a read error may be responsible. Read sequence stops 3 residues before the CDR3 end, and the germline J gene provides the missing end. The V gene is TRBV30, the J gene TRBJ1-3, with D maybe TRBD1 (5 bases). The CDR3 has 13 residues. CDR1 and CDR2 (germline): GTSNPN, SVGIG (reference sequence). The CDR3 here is CAWSLSTGNIIYF. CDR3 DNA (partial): TGTGCCTGGAGTCTCTCAACAGGAAACATC.

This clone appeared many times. CDR3 amino acids: CASTSSGTIRGQPQHF. Incomplete CDR3 DNA: TGTGCCAGCACCTCTAGCGGGACAATAAGGGGTCAGCCC. V is TRBV18 and J is TRBJ1-5; a weak D match, TRBD1 (6 bases). The read terminates 3 residues before the CDR3 end, so the remaining end is supplied by the germline J gene. Between the trimmed V and J ends, which lost 8 bases and 6 bases, there was a span of 23 bases. Germline assignment: CDR1 KGHSH and CDR2 LQKENI. There are 16 residues in the CDR3.